This T cell receptor beta chain was sequenced during a study of blood T cell repertoires in COVID-19. Across the study: The origin of the acute and convalescent COVID-19 samples was the United States, Italy and Spain. In each case, the material was cDNA or gDNA derived from T cells, B-cell-depleted T cells, or PBMCs.

Original processing methods: Amplifying reference gene primers gave estimates of nucleated cell counts. Produced via immunoSEQ multiplex PCR; TCRdb's table is partial and in-frame only. V, J and clone size were drawn from that table, and D and trimming were deduced from the DNA. In the table there are about 150,000 clones, approximately 80% of which are singletons. Seattle cases were enrolled at active infection and followed longitudinally. CDR1 and CDR2 (germline): SGHRS, YFSETQ. V lost 5 bases to trimming and J lost 2 bases; unmatched junction nucleotides: 15. The CDR3 has 17 residues. This clone has a handful of counts.

This TCR was sampled from a woman between 55 and 75 years old with COVID-19, enrolled during active disease. The sequencing input was peripheral blood. The chain is built from TRBV5-1 and TRBJ2-7, with TRBD2 matching over 8 bases. The CDR3 reads CASRGSGERGRTYEQYF. CDR3 coding DNA: TGCGCCAGCAGGGGTAGCGGGGAAAGGGGACGGACCTACGAGCAGTACTTC. The entire variable domain, with the rest obtained from reference TRBV5-1 and TRBJ2-7, is as follows: KAGVTQTPRYLIKTRGQQVTLSCSPISGHRSVSWYQQTPGQGLQFLFEYFSETQRNKGNFPGRFSGRQFSNSRSEMNVSTLELGDSALYLCASRGSGERGRTYEQYFGPGTRLTVT.